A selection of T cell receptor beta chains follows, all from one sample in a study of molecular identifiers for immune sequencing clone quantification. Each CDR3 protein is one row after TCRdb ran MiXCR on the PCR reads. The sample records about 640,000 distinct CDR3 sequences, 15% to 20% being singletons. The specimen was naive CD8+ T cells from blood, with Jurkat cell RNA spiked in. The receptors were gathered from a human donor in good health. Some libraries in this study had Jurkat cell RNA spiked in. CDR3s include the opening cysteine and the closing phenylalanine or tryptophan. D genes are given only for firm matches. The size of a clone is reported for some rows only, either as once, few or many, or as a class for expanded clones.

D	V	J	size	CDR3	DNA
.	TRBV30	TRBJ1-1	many	CAWSVRTENTEAFF	TGTGCCTGGAGTGTACGGACAGAGAACACTGAAGCTTTCTTT
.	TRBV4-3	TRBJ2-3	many	CASSQDKAATDTQYF	TGCGCCAGCAGCCAAGATAAGGCCGCCACAGATACGCAGTATTTT
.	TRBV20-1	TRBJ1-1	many	CSAREAGMNTEAFF	TGCAGTGCTAGAGAAGCAGGGATGAACACTGAAGCTTTCTTT
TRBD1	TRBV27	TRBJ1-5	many	CASSPQGWNQPQHF	TGTGCCAGCAGTCCACAGGGGTGGAATCAGCCCCAGCATTTT
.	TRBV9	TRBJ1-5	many	CASSVSGVHQPQHF	TGTGCCAGCAGCGTATCAGGGGTTCATCAGCCCCAGCATTTT
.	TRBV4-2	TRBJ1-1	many	CASSQESSLNTEAFF	TGTGCCAGCAGCCAAGAATCCAGCCTGAACACTGAAGCTTTCTTT
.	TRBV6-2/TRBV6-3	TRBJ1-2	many	CASGIDESYGYTF	TGTGCCAGCGGAATCGACGAGAGCTATGGCTACACCTTC
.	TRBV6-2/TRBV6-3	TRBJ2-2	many	CASSYPPDRELFF	TGTGCCAGCAGCTACCCCCCCGACCGGGAGCTGTTTTTT
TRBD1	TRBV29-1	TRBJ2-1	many	CSVVDRGPQFF	TGCAGCGTTGTCGACAGGGGCCCGCAGTTCTTC
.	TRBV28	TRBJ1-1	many	CASSFRQEIMNTEAFF	TGTGCCAGCAGTTTTAGACAGGAGATCATGAACACTGAAGCTTTCTTT
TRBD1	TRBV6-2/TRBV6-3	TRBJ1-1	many	CASSYLTGTEAFF	TGTGCCAGCAGTTACTTGACAGGGACTGAAGCTTTCTTT
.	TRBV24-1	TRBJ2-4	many	CATSDLTGSTQYF	TGTGCCACCAGTGATTTAACGGGCTCCACTCAGTACTTC
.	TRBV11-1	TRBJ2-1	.	CASSPIGQEQFF	TGTGCCAGCAGCCCTATCGGACAAGAGCAGTTCTTC
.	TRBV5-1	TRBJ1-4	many	CASSLAKDSYEKLFF	TGCGCCAGCAGCTTGGCCAAGGACAGTTATGAAAAACTGTTTTTT
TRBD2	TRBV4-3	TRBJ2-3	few	CASSQDVAGGTDTQYF	TGCGCCAGCAGCCAAGATGTGGCGGGAGGTACAGATACGCAGTATTTT
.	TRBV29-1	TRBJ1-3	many	CSVEGLPDSSGNTIYF	TGCAGCGTTGAAGGGCTGCCAGATAGCTCTGGAAACACCATATATTTT
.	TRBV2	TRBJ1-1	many	CASSEGQDGEAFF	TGTGCCAGCAGTGAAGGACAGGATGGGGAAGCTTTCTTT
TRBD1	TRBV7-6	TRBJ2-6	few	CASSHTTGPDGANVLTF	TGTGCCAGCAGCCACACGACAGGGCCGGATGGGGCCAACGTCCTGACTTTC
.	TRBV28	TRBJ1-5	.	CASTPTQGDQPQHF	TGTGCCAGCACCCCCACGCAAGGAGATCAGCCCCAGCATTTT
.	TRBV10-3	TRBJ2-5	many	CAISVRPNRQETQYF	TGTGCCATCAGTGTCCGGCCTAATAGGCAAGAGACCCAGTACTTC
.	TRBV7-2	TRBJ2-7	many	CASSPFGQSYEQYF	TGTGCCAGCAGCCCGTTTGGGCAGTCCTACGAGCAGTACTTC
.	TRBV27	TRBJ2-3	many	CASNLQSGSVTDTQYF	TGTGCCAGCAATCTTCAGTCCGGGAGTGTCACAGATACGCAGTATTTT
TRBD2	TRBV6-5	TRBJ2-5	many	CASSYSMTSVETQYF	TGTGCCAGCAGTTACTCGATGACTAGCGTAGAGACCCAGTACTTC
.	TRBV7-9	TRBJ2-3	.	CASSPAGARDTQYF	TGTGCCAGCAGCCCCGCCGGGGCGCGGGATACGCAGTATTTT
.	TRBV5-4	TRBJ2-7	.	CAGGPGGSYEQYF	TGTGCCGGCGGACCTGGGGGATCCTACGAGCAGTACTTC
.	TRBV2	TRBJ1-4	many	CASSEVGRTDPNEKLFF	TGTGCCAGCAGTGAAGTCGGAAGGACAGATCCTAATGAAAAACTGTTTTTT
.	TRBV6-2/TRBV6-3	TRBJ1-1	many	CASRSLWGMVETEAFF	TGTGCCAGCAGGAGTCTTTGGGGAATGGTTGAAACTGAAGCTTTCTTT
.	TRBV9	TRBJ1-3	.	CASSVGRGSGNTIYF	TGTGCCAGCAGCGTAGGCAGGGGCTCTGGAAACACCATATATTTT
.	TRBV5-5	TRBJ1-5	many	CASSLEVNQPQHF	TGTGCCAGCAGCTTGGAGGTAAATCAGCCCCAGCATTTT
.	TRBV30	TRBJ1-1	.	CARSVGGNTEAFF	TGTGCCCGGAGTGTCGGAGGGAACACTGAAGCTTTCTTT
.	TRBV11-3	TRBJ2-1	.	CASGQDRSYNEQFF	TGTGCCAGCGGTCAGGACCGGTCCTACAATGAGCAGTTCTTC
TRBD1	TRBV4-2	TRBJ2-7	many	CASSQEEGTGTYEQYF	TGTGCCAGCAGCCAAGAGGAAGGGACAGGGACCTACGAGCAGTACTTC
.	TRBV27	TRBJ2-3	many	CASSWGTGTTDTQYF	TGTGCCAGCAGTTGGGGAACAGGGACCACAGATACGCAGTATTTT
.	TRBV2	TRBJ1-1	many	CASGGGYTEAFF	TGTGCCAGCGGTGGGGGGTACACTGAAGCTTTCTTT
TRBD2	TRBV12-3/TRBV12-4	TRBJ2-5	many	CASSTGTSGVQETQYF	TGTGCCAGCAGTACCGGGACTAGCGGGGTCCAAGAGACCCAGTACTTC
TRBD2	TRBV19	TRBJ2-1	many	CASSIDGRGNEQFF	TGTGCCAGTAGTATCGACGGGAGGGGGAATGAGCAGTTCTTC
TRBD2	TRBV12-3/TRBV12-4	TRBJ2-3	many	CASRYSGSGTDTQYF	TGTGCCAGCCGCTATAGCGGGAGCGGCACAGATACGCAGTATTTT
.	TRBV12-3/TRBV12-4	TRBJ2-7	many	CASSWDSLEQYF	TGTGCCAGCAGTTGGGACTCCCTCGAGCAGTACTTC
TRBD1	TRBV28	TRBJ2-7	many	CASREPGQEYEQYF	TGTGCCAGCAGGGAACCGGGACAGGAGTACGAGCAGTACTTC
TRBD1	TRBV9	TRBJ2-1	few	CASTARDRENNEQFF	TGTGCCAGCACCGCCCGGGACAGGGAAAACAATGAGCAGTTCTTC
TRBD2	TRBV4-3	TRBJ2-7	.	CASSQGGLAGPYEQYF	TGCGCCAGCAGCCAGGGCGGACTAGCGGGACCCTACGAGCAGTACTTC
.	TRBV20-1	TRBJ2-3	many	CSLGIFGDYTDTQYF	TGCAGTTTGGGTATATTCGGCGATTACACAGATACGCAGTATTTT
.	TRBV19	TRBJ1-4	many	CASSPRFSGNEKLFF	TGTGCCAGTAGTCCCAGATTCTCCGGTAATGAAAAACTGTTTTTT
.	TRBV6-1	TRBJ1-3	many	CASTLLRGPSSGNTIYF	TGTGCCAGCACCCTCCTCAGGGGCCCGAGCTCTGGAAACACCATATATTTT